The 26 T cell receptor beta chains below were found in one sample sequenced in a study of STAT5B mutations in CD4+ large granular lymphocyte leukemia. Repertoires were generated with immunoSEQ multiplex PCR, while TCRdb's copy carries only in-frame clones and drops some. The sample yields about 20,000 clones, around 81% seen once. The sequencing sample was made of CD4+ T cells from blood buffy coats. The receptors were gathered from a human donor in good health.

In this sample, this clone turned up a few times. The chain carries TRBV28 and TRBJ2-2; TRBD1 might be the D (5 bases). Trimming cost V 5 bases and J 1 base, with 8 bases left between them. This CDR3 comprises 14 residues. The germline gives CDR1 MDHEN, CDR2 SYDVKM. The CDR3 sequence is CASSITGNTGELFF. DNA of the CDR3: TGTGCCAGCAGTATAACAGGGAACACCGGGGAGCTGTTTTTT.

CDR3 sequence: CASTPGQYQEKLFF. CDR3 bases: TGTGCCAGTACCCCGGGACAGTATCAAGAAAAACTGTTTTTT. V usage is TRBV19 and J usage is TRBJ1-4; 7 bases are a match to TRBD1. This CDR3 region has 14 residues. The V gene's germline CDR1 is LNHDA and CDR2 SQIVND (reference sequence). The ends lost 7 bases at V and 8 bases at J; junction bases unmatched: 10.

The chain carries TRBV18 and TRBJ2-1, with unresolved D. Trimming took off 6 bases at V and 3 bases at J, with 15 bases between the two ends. Per the germline V gene, CDR1 is KGHSH and CDR2 is LQKENI. There are 15 residues in the CDR3. CDR3 protein: CASSSQELFYNEQFF. In DNA, the CDR3 is TGTGCCAGCTCCTCTCAGGAGCTTTTCTACAATGAGCAGTTCTTC.

The rearrangement joins TRBV5-8 to TRBJ2-7; possible D gene TRBD2, 5 bases. This CDR3 spans 13 amino acids. With 4 bases removed from V and 5 bases from J, the gap between germline ends came to 13 bases. The V gene's germline CDR1 is SGHTS and CDR2 YDEGEE. The CDR3 coding sequence is TGTGCCAGCAGCCAGGAGGTGTGGGACGAGCAGTACTTC. Translated, it gives CASSQEVWDEQYF.

V is TRBV27 and J is TRBJ2-3; TRBD1 might be the D (5 bases). Germline V gene lookup returns CDR1 MNHEY and CDR2 SMNVEV (reference sequence). CDR3 length: 14 residues. V was pared by 3 bases and J by 2 bases, with 9 bases between. The CDR3 DNA reads as TGTGCCAGCAGTTTTTGGACAAACACAGATACGCAGTATTTT. Protein: CASSFWTNTDTQYF.

This sequence joins TRBV7-9 and TRBJ1-4; D uncertain. With 5 bases removed from V and 2 bases from J, the gap between germline ends came to 12 bases. The CDR3 extends over 15 amino acids. Germline CDR1 is SEHNR and CDR2 is FQNEAQ (reference sequence). The CDR3 DNA is TGTGCCAGCAGCCCCCGTGGAGGGACTAATGAAAAACTGTTTTTT. Translation: CASSPRGGTNEKLFF.

This sequence joins TRBV5-1 and TRBJ2-1; D is perhaps TRBD1 (6 bases). The germline V and J ends were trimmed by 5 bases and 3 bases, with 12 bases remaining between them. The CDR3 length is 14 residues. CDR1 is SGHRS, CDR2 YFSETQ, per germline. CDR3 residues: CASREGQNYNEQFF. The CDR3 nucleotides read TGCGCCAGCAGAGAAGGACAGAACTACAATGAGCAGTTCTTC.

The rearrangement joins TRBV7-3 to TRBJ1-1; TRBD1 matches at 7 bases. This CDR3 is 13 amino acids long. Germline CDR1 SGHTA, CDR2 FQGTGA. The J segment lost 5 bases and the V segment lost 3 bases, leaving 3 bases of the junction unmatched. As DNA, the CDR3 is TGTGCCAGCAGCTTCGACAGGGAAACTGAAGCTTTCTTT. Residues: CASSFDRETEAFF.

The chain combines TRBV5-6 with TRBJ2-2; a weak D match, TRBD2 (6 bases). Germline lookup yields CDR1 SGHDT and CDR2 YYEEEE. The CDR3 length is 16 residues. V gave up 4 bases and J gave up 1 base, with 14 bases separating them. The CDR3 DNA sequence: TGTGCCAGCAGCACCCCGGGCGGGGTGAACACCGGGGAGCTGTTTTTT. Its translation is CASSTPGGVNTGELFF. Looking up the rest from reference TRBV5-6 and TRBJ2-2 gives the full variable domain: DAGVTQSPTHLIKTRGQQVTLRCSPKSGHDTVSWYQQALGQGPQFIFQYYEEEERQRGNFPDRFSGHQFPNYSSELNVNALLLGDSALYLCASSTPGGVNTGELFFGEGSRLTVL.

V and J are TRBV9 and TRBJ1-2, with 11 bases identical to TRBD1. Germline trimming cut 5 bases from V and 8 bases from J; bases unmatched to any gene: 17. The CDR3 contains 17 residues. The germline V gene has CDR1 SGDLS and CDR2 YYNGEE. The CDR3: CASSGQGAKSDIGGYTF. The CDR3 DNA sequence: TGTGCCAGCAGTGGACAGGGGGCGAAGTCTGATATAGGCGGCTACACCTTC.

The rearrangement links TRBV2 to TRBJ2-3; D ambiguous. The ends were cut back, 3 bases at V and 3 bases at J, with 7 bases in the middle. The CDR3 is 13 residues long. CDR1 and CDR2 (germline): SNHLY, FYNNEI. The CDR3 nucleotides are TGTGCCAGCAGTGATGTAGGAACAGATACGCAGTATTTT. Amino acids: CASSDVGTDTQYF.

The chain couples TRBV4-1 to TRBJ1-2, with unresolved D. Trimming pared 0 bases from V and 5 bases from J, leaving 7 bases between. The length of the CDR3 is 13 residues. Germline CDR1 is MGHRA and CDR2 is YSYEKL. The CDR3 reads CASSQDGFYGYTF. For the CDR3, the DNA is TGCGCCAGCAGCCAAGACGGGTTTTATGGCTACACCTTC.

The chain combines TRBV6-6 with TRBJ2-5; D call uncertain. The CDR3 runs 14 residues. V dropped 5 bases and J dropped 1 base, with 11 bases sitting between them. The V gene's germline CDR1 is MNHNY and CDR2 SVGAGI (reference sequence). The chain's CDR3 is CASSARGPQETQYF. CDR3 sequence (DNA): TGTGCCAGCAGTGCACGAGGCCCCCAAGAGACCCAGTACTTC.

The chain couples TRBV5-1 to TRBJ1-6; D is perhaps TRBD1 (6 bases). Trimming removed 1 base at V and 1 base at J, with 6 bases between. From germline, CDR1 is SGHRS and CDR2 YFSETQ. The CDR3 consists of 15 residues. The CDR3 sequence: CASSLQGSYNSPLHF. In nucleotides, the CDR3 is TGCGCCAGCAGCTTGCAGGGGTCCTATAATTCACCCCTCCACTTT.

This clone was seen only once. The J gene is TRBJ1-2, the V gene TRBV5-1, with 9 positions matching TRBD1. This CDR3 contains 14 residues. J lost 7 bases, V lost 8 bases, and 12 bases had no gene match. The germline V gene encodes CDR1 SGHRS and CDR2 YFSETQ. DNA for the CDR3: TGCGCCAGTGCACCGGGACAGGGTGAAGGTGGCTACACCTTC. It translates to CASAPGQGEGGYTF.

In this sample, this clone turned up a few times. J is TRBJ2-7 and V is TRBV2; TRBD2 agrees at 12 bases. The CDR3 covers 16 residues. CDR1 is SNHLY and CDR2 is FYNNEI in the germline V gene. V was pared by 3 bases and J by 2 bases, with 5 bases of the junction left unmatched. CDR3 region: CASSDSGLAGTYEQYF. The CDR3 DNA sequence: TGTGCCAGCAGTGACTCTGGACTAGCGGGGACCTACGAGCAGTACTTC.

The chain joins TRBV7-2 to TRBJ2-2; 8 nucleotides match TRBD1. CDR1 SGHTA and CDR2 FQGNSA come from the germline V gene. The CDR3 contains 16 residues. The V segment lost 6 bases and the J segment 1 base; nucleotides outside the gene matches: 7. The DNA for the CDR3 is TGTGCCAGCAGTCGTACAGGGGGAATGAACACCGGGGAGCTGTTTTTT. Protein: CASSRTGGMNTGELFF.

V usage is TRBV7-3 and J usage is TRBJ2-3; 15 bases are a match to TRBD2. V gave up 2 bases and J gave up 6 bases; unmatched junction bases: 6. Germline CDR1 is SGHTA and CDR2 is FQGTGA. CDR3 size: 17 residues. CDR3 protein: CASSLAGLAGGGDTQYF. In DNA form, the CDR3 reads TGTGCCAGCAGCTTAGCGGGACTAGCGGGGGGTGGGGATACGCAGTATTTT. Together with reference TRBV7-3 and TRBJ2-3, the CDR3 gives the full variable domain: GAGVSQTPSNKVTEKGKYVELRCDPISGHTALYWYRQSLGQGPEFLIYFQGTGAADDSGLPNDRFFAVRPEGSVSTLKIQRTERGDSAVYLCASSLAGLAGGGDTQYFGPGTRLTVL.

The V and J genes are TRBV21-1 and TRBJ2-2; no check of the table's D call, TRBD2, against the DNA was made. TRBV21-1 is assigned pseudogene status. The CDR3 extends over 16 amino acids. CDR3 coding DNA: TGTGCCAGCAGCAAAGTCCCTAGCCCTTCCGCCGGGGAGCTGTTTTTT. The encoded protein is CASSKVPSPSAGELFF.

This clone was detected only once. V and J are TRBV9 and TRBJ1-1, with 10 bases aligning to TRBD1. Germline V lookup: CDR1 SGDLS, CDR2 YYNGEE. CDR3 size: 16 residues. V lost 3 bases and J lost 3; bases outside the gene matches: 8. The CDR3 coding sequence is TGTGCCAGCAGCGCGGGACAGGGGAGTTGGGACACTGAAGCTTTCTTT. Translation: CASSAGQGSWDTEAFF.

This clone appeared once. This sequence joins TRBV7-2 and TRBJ2-7; 9 positions agree with TRBD2. The V gene's germline CDR1 is SGHTA and CDR2 FQGNSA. J gave up 5 bases and V 2 bases, and 7 bases lay outside the gene matches. The CDR3 totals 15 residues. The CDR3 region is CASSLIAGVFNEQYF. CDR3 nucleotides: TGTGCCAGCAGCTTAATAGCGGGAGTTTTCAACGAGCAGTACTTC.

The V gene is TRBV7-9, the J gene TRBJ2-1; TRBD2 aligns across 13 bases. Trimming at V came to 5 bases and at J to 6 bases, leaving 10 bases not matched to a gene. Per germline, CDR1 SEHNR and CDR2 FQNEAQ (reference sequence). The CDR3 is 17 amino acids. In nucleotides, the CDR3 is TGTGCCAGCAGCCAAATTTTCCGGACTAGCGGGGGCAATGAGCAGTTCTTC. It codes for CASSQIFRTSGGNEQFF.

This clone was seen a single time. V usage is TRBV30 and J usage is TRBJ2-5; D might be TRBD1 (6 bases). CDR1 and CDR2 from the germline V gene are GTSNPN and SVGIG (reference sequence). The length of the CDR3 is 13 residues. V was trimmed by 1 base and J by 6 bases, leaving 12 bases between them. The CDR3 is CAWSGRGTKTQYF. CDR3 nucleotides: TGTGCCTGGAGTGGACGAGGGACAAAGACCCAGTACTTC.

V gene TRBV28 combines with J gene TRBJ2-1; D call uncertain. The V end lost 5 bases, the J end lost 0 bases, and 8 bases lay between the germline ends. CDR1 MDHEN and CDR2 SYDVKM come from the germline V gene. This CDR3 contains 14 residues. The CDR3 DNA sequence: TGTGCCAGCAGTCTGTGGCCCTCCTACAATGAGCAGTTCTTC. Residues: CASSLWPSYNEQFF.

This clone was found a few times. J is TRBJ1-2 and V is TRBV6-6; TRBD1 matches 8 bases. The CDR3 runs 14 residues. In germline, CDR1 is MNHNY, CDR2 SVGAGI (reference sequence). The ends lost 6 bases at V and 6 bases at J; junction bases unmatched: 9. The CDR3 spells CASSMTGDDHGYTF. The DNA for the CDR3 is TGTGCCAGCAGCATGACAGGGGATGACCATGGCTACACCTTC.

The chain carries TRBV7-6 and TRBJ2-1; 15 nucleotides align to TRBD2. V dropped 5 bases and J dropped 4; count of bases not matched to a gene: 12. CDR1 and CDR2 from the germline V gene are SGHVS and FNYEAQ. The length of the CDR3 is 19 residues. The chain's CDR3 is CASSVPGTSGRSSYNEQFF. The CDR3 DNA is TGTGCCAGCAGCGTACCAGGGACTAGCGGGAGGTCATCTTACAATGAGCAGTTCTTC.